This T cell receptor (beta chain) was sequenced during a study of CD8 T cells in ankylosing spondylitis. This clonotype was picked up a small number of times. Its antigen is unknown. TCRdb reprocessed the 5' RACE reads with MiXCR, giving one entry per CDR3 protein. The sample contains hundreds of thousands of distinct CDR3 sequences, around 19% of which appear only once. Regarding the study as a whole: Several of the motif variants were reported before in synovial fluid and blood from reactive arthritis.

Looked up from germline, CDR1 is DFQATT and CDR2 is SNEGSKA (reference sequence). Trimming took off 6 bases at V and 1 base at J, with 14 bases between the two ends. This CDR3 comprises 14 residues. The chain couples TRBV20-1 to TRBJ2-3; D uncertain. Sample: blood, either unsorted or a sorted T cell fraction (not recorded which). The origin of this receptor is a male donor with ankylosing spondylitis or in good health (not recorded which). CDR3 amino acids: CSARTAAGTDTQYF. The CDR3 DNA reads TGCAGTGCCCGAACAGCCGCCGGCACAGATACGCAGTATTTT.